The entry below gives a single TCR beta chain sequence along with its context. The data derive from a study of T cell responses to AZD1222 COVID-19 vaccine. Germline CDR1 and CDR2: SQVTM and ANQGSEA. The CDR3 spans 13 residues. V was clipped by 4 bases and J by 5 bases, with 14 bases between them. Assay: immunoSEQ multiplex PCR; the TCRdb copy retains only in-frame clones and omits some. The table lists roughly 150,000 clones, over 85% of them singletons, with 5% to 5.5% in the top ten. The sample consisted of peripheral blood, taken on day 0 of AZD1222 vaccination. The clonotype comes from an adult in good health. The chain combines TRBV29-1 with TRBJ1-1, with D perhaps TRBD1 (5 bases). Here the CDR3 DNA reads TGCAGCGTTGTCGGGACCTGGGGGACTGAAGCTTTCTTT. Translating it yields CSVVGTWGTEAFF.